The 7 T cell receptor beta chains given below trace back to one sample, sequenced in a study of Ad26.COV2.S vaccination and SARS-CoV-2 variants. Method: immunoSEQ multiplex PCR; TCRdb's copy keeps in-frame clones and lacks some. The repertoire holds about 460,000 clones, with roughly 87% as singletons. The treatment is: about 20 received Ad26.COV2.S at low or high dose, single or two shots; 5 received placebo; per-sample allocation not given. All samples were drawn on day 63, counting from the first vaccine or placebo injection. Sequenced here: peripheral blood, sampled in a trial of Ad26.COV2.S vaccine versus placebo. Receptor source: a person aged 18 to 59 who received the Ad26.COV2.S COVID-19 vaccine or a placebo.

The chain combines TRBV11-3 with TRBJ2-3; D might be TRBD2 (6 bases). V was clipped by 1 base and J by 2 bases, with 10 bases between them. The CDR3 is 15 amino acids. In germline, CDR1 is SGHNT, CDR2 YENEEA. The CDR3, as DNA: TGTGCCAGCAGCTTAGGCCTAGCGTACACAGATACGCAGTATTTT. Residues: CASSLGLAYTDTQYF.

Here the CDR3 DNA reads TGTGCCAGCAGCTTAGCGACCCGGGGGGGCTACGAGCAGTACTTC. Protein product: CASSLATRGGYEQYF. The chain employs TRBV13 and TRBJ2-7; 8 nucleotides align to TRBD2. Unmatched junction bases numbered 5, after V lost 1 base and J lost 3 bases. Germline-derived CDR1 and CDR2 are PRHDT and FYEKMQ (reference sequence). The length of the CDR3 is 15 residues.

This chain connects TRBV7-9 to TRBJ1-1, with D perhaps TRBD1 (6 bases). V lost 5 bases, J lost 4 bases, and 14 bases lay in between. The CDR3 totals 14 residues. Germline V gives CDR1 SEHNR, CDR2 FQNEAQ (reference sequence). The CDR3 nucleotides read TGTGCCAGCAGCAAACAGGGTGGAAGCACTGAAGCTTTCTTT. Its translation: CASSKQGGSTEAFF.

V usage is TRBV27 and J usage is TRBJ2-7; 8 bases agree with TRBD1. With 5 bases clipped from V and 4 bases from J, the junction kept 10 bases outside the gene matches. The CDR3 spans 15 residues. Germline V gene lookup returns CDR1 MNHEY and CDR2 SMNVEV (reference sequence). CDR3 protein: CASSLSGTGVYEQYF. Written as DNA, the CDR3 is TGTGCCAGCAGTCTCTCCGGGACAGGAGTTTACGAGCAGTACTTC.

The gene calls are TRBV6-6 and TRBJ1-5; D is undetermined. Germline lookup yields CDR1 MNHNY and CDR2 SVGAGI (reference sequence). The CDR3 consists of 13 residues. V was cut by 6 bases and J by 0 bases, with 6 bases left in between. The CDR3 loop is CASSRYSNQPQHF. CDR3 bases: TGTGCCAGCAGCCGCTATAGCAATCAGCCCCAGCATTTT.

V and J are TRBV5-5 and TRBJ1-1, with D perhaps matching TRBD1 (5 bases). CDR3 length equals 15 residues. V gave up 5 bases and J gave up 0 bases, with 14 bases separating them. CDR1 SGHKS and CDR2 YYEKEE come from the germline V gene (reference sequence). In nucleotides, the CDR3 is TGTGCCAGCAGGGCCCCCGGGACGGTGAACACTGAAGCTTTCTTT. Its translation: CASRAPGTVNTEAFF.

The CDR3 loop is CASGSAYGYTF. CDR3 DNA: TGTGCCAGCGGGTCGGCCTATGGCTACACCTTC. This chain joins TRBV6-6 and TRBJ1-2; D unresolved. Trimming left V 8 bases short and J 4 bases short, with 8 bases between. The germline gives CDR1 MNHNY, CDR2 SVGAGI (reference sequence). The CDR3 loop spans 11 amino acids.